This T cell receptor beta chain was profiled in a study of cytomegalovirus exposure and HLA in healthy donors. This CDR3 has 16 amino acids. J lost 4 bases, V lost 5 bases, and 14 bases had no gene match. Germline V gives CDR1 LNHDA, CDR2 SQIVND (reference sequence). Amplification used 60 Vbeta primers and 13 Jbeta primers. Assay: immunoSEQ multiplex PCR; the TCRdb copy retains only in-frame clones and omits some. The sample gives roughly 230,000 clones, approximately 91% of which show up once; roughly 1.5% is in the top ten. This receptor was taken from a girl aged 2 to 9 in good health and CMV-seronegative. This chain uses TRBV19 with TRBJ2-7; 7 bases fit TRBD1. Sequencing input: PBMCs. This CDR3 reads CASSPQGYGTGYEQYF. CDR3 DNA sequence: TGTGCCAGTAGTCCACAGGGGTACGGCACGGGGTACGAGCAGTACTTC.